This T cell receptor beta chain derives from a study of blood T cell repertoires in COVID-19. Background on the study: Spain, Italy and the United States supplied samples that represented acute and convalescent COVID-19. Nucleic acid was either cDNA or gDNA, and it came from T cells, B-cell-depleted T cells, or PBMCs.

The germline V gene encodes CDR1 MNHEY and CDR2 SMNVEV (reference sequence). The CDR3 totals 16 residues. J was trimmed by 2 bases and V by 4 bases; bases with no gene match: 9. In the original analysis: Amplification with reference gene primers provided the estimates of nucleated cell counts. The method was immunoSEQ multiplex PCR; TCRdb's version includes in-frame clones alone and lacks a portion of them. The V and J calls and the clone size are those of that table, but D and trimming were determined from the DNA. The table records roughly 100,000 clones, 75% to 95% of them present only once. This chain links TRBV27 with TRBJ2-7; 9 bases fit TRBD1. The sequence came from a man aged 18 to 29 with acute or convalescent COVID-19. Material: peripheral blood. The CDR3 protein is CASSSMYRDRAYEQYF. CDR3 in DNA: TGTGCCAGCAGTTCTATGTACCGGGACAGGGCCTACGAGCAGTACTTC.